This T cell receptor beta chain is drawn from a study of T cells after yellow fever vaccination. Study-wide results and limits: There was a small share of clonotypes that showed up in both the CD4 and CD8 compartments.

This clonotype has only a few counts. Its target is unknown. Each CDR3 protein gets one entry after TCRdb re-called the 5' RACE reads with MiXCR. This repertoire shows fewer than 650,000 distinct CDR3 sequences, roughly a fifth found once; its top ten account for approximately 15%. The CDR3 consists of 16 residues. The germline V gene encodes CDR1 MDHEN and CDR2 SYDVKM. V dropped 5 bases and J dropped 4; count of bases not matched to a gene: 7. V and J are TRBV28 and TRBJ1-4, with TRBD1 matching 10 bases. The sample here was PBMCs, taken 21 days after the first yellow fever vaccination. The receptor comes from a man aged 18 to 29 who received the YFV17D yellow fever vaccine. The CDR3 spells CASSPGTGAVNEKLFF. CDR3 sequence (DNA): TGTGCCAGCAGTCCCGGGACAGGGGCCGTTAATGAAAAACTGTTTTTT.